A selection of T cell receptor beta chains follows, all from one sample in a study of neoadjuvant nivolumab and ipilimumab in lung cancer. Some clones are missing from TCRdb's copy, which holds only in-frame ones; the method was immunoSEQ multiplex PCR. The table lists some 9,700 clones, 70% to 80% of them singletons. The material sequenced was tumor tissue, taken after neoadjuvant nivolumab, alone or with ipilimumab, at or shortly before surgery. These receptors were taken from an adult with non-small cell lung cancer. Some clones in this sample may be carry-over from other donors' samples. The CDR3 runs from the conserved cysteine through the conserved F or W. The D gene is left open where the match is weak. Size values are once, few and many counts, or a class for expanded clones, and some rows have none.

cdr3_length clone_size j_call d_call v_call cdr3_nt cdr3_aa
13 . TRBJ2-7 TRBD1 TRBV27 TGTGCCAGCAGTGATAGGGGGCTGTACGAGCAGTACTTC CASSDRGLYEQYF
16 . TRBJ1-1 TRBD1 TRBV4-2 TGTGCCAGCAGCCAAGACGGGGACAGCTTGAACACTGAAGCTTTCTTT CASSQDGDSLNTEAFF
14 . TRBJ1-6 . TRBV5-6 TGTGCCAGCAGCCCGGGTCGGTATAATTCACCCCTCCACTTT CASSPGRYNSPLHF
13 . TRBJ1-1 . TRBV7-2 TGTGCCAGCAGCCGCACAAGTAACACTGAAGCTTTCTTT CASSRTSNTEAFF
14 . TRBJ2-2 . TRBV19 TGTGCCAGTAGTATAGTTCTCCCGACCGGGGAGCTGTTTTTT CASSIVLPTGELFF
16 . TRBJ2-5 TRBD1 TRBV6-6 TGTGCCAGCAGCGCCCGAGCGACAGGGGAGCGAGAGACCCAGTACTTC CASSARATGERETQYF
13 . TRBJ2-7 TRBD1 TRBV5-4 TGTGCCAGCAGTCGTACAGGGGGCAACGAGCAGTACTTC CASSRTGGNEQYF
11 . TRBJ2-7 . TRBV7-2 TGTGCCAGCAGCCCCTCCCGCGAGCAGTACTTC CASSPSREQYF
13 once TRBJ2-7 TRBD1 TRBV6-1 TGTGCCAGCAGGCAGGGACAGTCCTACGAGCAGTACTTC CASRQGQSYEQYF
15 few TRBJ2-3 TRBD2 TRBV7-2 TGTGCCAGCAGTAAGGCTAGCGGGCCCACAGATACGCAGTATTTT CASSKASGPTDTQYF
16 . TRBJ2-7 TRBD2 TRBV18 TGTGCCAGCTCACCCCGGACTAGCGGGAGTCTTTACGAGCAGTACTTC CASSPRTSGSLYEQYF
15 . TRBJ2-7 TRBD2 TRBV29-1 TGCAGCGTTGTCGGGACTAGCGGGAGTTTGTACGAGCAGTACTTC CSVVGTSGSLYEQYF
13 . TRBJ1-1 . TRBV19 TGTGCCAGCTTTAGGGGGTTGAACACTGAAGCTTTCTTT CASFRGLNTEAFF
15 . TRBJ1-2 . TRBV19 TGTGCCAGTAGTCGACCCGGGACCCCAGACTATGGCTACACCTTC CASSRPGTPDYGYTF
15 . TRBJ2-7 TRBD2 TRBV2 TGTGCCAGCAGTCGGACTAGCGGGAGCCGGTCGGAGCAGTACTTC CASSRTSGSRSEQYF
14 . TRBJ2-1 . TRBV19 TGTGCCAGTAGTATCGAGCTAGTAGTCAATGAGCAGTTCTTC CASSIELVVNEQFF
13 once TRBJ2-1 . TRBV2 TGTGCCAGCAGTGACAGTCCTCGGGGGGAGCAGTTCTTC CASSDSPRGEQFF
14 . TRBJ1-5 . TRBV7-9 TGTGCCAGCGCAGGTGATTATAGCAATCAGCCCCAGCATTTT CASAGDYSNQPQHF
19 . TRBJ2-1 . TRBV11-2 TGTGCCAGCAGCTTCGATGGTATTGGAATAGCGCTCTCCTACAATGAGCAGTTCTTC CASSFDGIGIALSYNEQFF
16 once TRBJ2-7 TRBD2 TRBV4-2 TGTGCCAGCAGCCAAGCGTCCGGGACTAGCTCCTACGAGCAGTACTTC CASSQASGTSSYEQYF